The clone carrying this TCR beta chain was picked up a small number of times. These data originate in a study of blood T cell repertoires in COVID-19. Study-level background: Samples of COVID-19 (acute and convalescent) were obtained from the United States, Italy and Spain.

Assay used: immunoSEQ multiplex PCR; TCRdb lists only in-frame clones, some missing. The sample carries approximately 160,000 clones, 75% to 90% recorded once. Trimming took 0 bases from V and 0 from J, leaving 16 bases between them. The germline V gene has CDR1 SGDLS and CDR2 YYNGEE. The CDR3 totals 18 residues. Participants spanned ages 18 to 89 years and resided in about two dozen US areas. For recovered donors of Cohort 3, there were two negative PCRs, clearance, or symptom resolution. The rearrangement uses TRBV9 and TRBJ1-3; unclear D gene. This clonotype was obtained from a woman aged 45-65 years who had recovered from COVID-19. Sequencing was carried out using PBMCs or T cells enriched from blood (not recorded which). DNA for the CDR3: TGTGCCAGCAGCGTAGAGGCAGGCCCCCTAAGCTCTGGAAACACCATATATTTT. Protein sequence: CASSVEAGPLSSGNTIYF.